This T cell receptor (beta chain) was profiled in a study of cytomegalovirus exposure and HLA in healthy donors (dated by TCRdb to 2016 to 2017). Regarding the research as a whole: According to an earlier analysis of 450 to 650 of the donors, about 170 million T cells yielded 90 million to 130 million unique TCR beta sequences and about 280 Gb of sequence data. Among approximately 370 genotyped donors of the cohort, an average of roughly 230,000 unique TCR beta nucleotide sequences was sequenced per donor, of which about 18% were non-productive. In an earlier analysis of over 550 of the donors, high-throughput TCR beta sequencing was used to judge whether each TCR beta V gene segment behaved as functional or pseudogenic. Roughly five DR-DQ haplotypes were handled as single units for association and clustering, since linkage in the cohort was strong. Donor age, sex, ethnicity and CMV serostatus were compiled alongside the repertoire data. Both class I and class II loci were covered by HLA typing, at four-digit resolution. To predict cytomegalovirus infection status, the study brought together high-throughput TCR immunosequencing, statistical association of individual TCRs with disease status, and machine learning. Genome-wide SNP genotypes for about 60% of the roughly 700 donors were used in a later genetic analysis, which treated that subset as a discovery cohort. Every repertoire in the discovery cohort had been generated on one and the same sequencing platform. In addition to the first cohort of hundreds of subjects, a separate validation cohort of approximately 130 different subjects was used. A later analysis re-examined previously published TCR beta repertoires from more than 650 donors and added high-resolution HLA genotyping to investigate patterns of TCR occurrence. Approximately 300 gigabases of sequencing data and approximately 80 million unique TCR sequences were included in an early release covering about 700 HLA-typed donors. The study used immunosequencing to profile the T cell repertoires of approximately 630 subjects and linked those repertoires to cytomegalovirus serostatus. The study was designed to test whether signatures of past pathogen exposure could be identified by cataloging public T cell receptors. Of the roughly 430 genotyped donors, roughly 85% fell in the genetic ancestry cluster associated with self-reported Caucasian donors. The number of typed donors differed by locus: about 620-630 for A, B, C, DRB1 and DQB1; 522 for DQA1; 606 for DPA1; and approximately 450 for DPB1. Rather than drawing on any new phenotypic data, the later analysis identified candidate immune exposures from TCR beta sequences and the way those sequences occurred across donors. General study outcomes and caveats: Several of the top co-occurrence clusters appeared to be linked to parvovirus B19, influenza, CMV and Epstein-Barr virus, according to a later analysis. In vitro tests confirmed that a few of the cytomegalovirus-associated TCR beta chains recognize cytomegalovirus antigens. Because the 87-base-pair reads could not distinguish some IMGT-functional V segments, including TRBV6-2 and TRBV6-3, those segments were excluded. According to a later analysis, TCR association rates differed among HLA loci, with DRB1 alleles showing the most associated TCRs and HLA-C alleles showing the fewest. At a false discovery rate of 0.05, a later analysis linked some 17,000 TCR beta sequences to specific HLA alleles. The sequencing pipeline was judged likely to have produced a cluster of highly shared sequence variants as a technical artifact. An earlier analysis of 450 to 750 of the donors showed that most TCR beta V segments appeared in productive rearrangements either about 90% or about 30% of the time, which broadly matched IMGT annotations. When HLA alleles, especially DR and DQ, strongly co-occurred, attributing TCR associations to individual alleles was difficult. Most TCR sequences were observed very rarely across donors, whereas some public TCRs were present in many individuals. In the study, approximately 150 TCR beta chains were listed as associated with cytomegalovirus. In both the original and validation cohorts, the classifier was reported to diagnose cytomegalovirus status with high specificity and sensitivity. HLA typing was unavailable for some donors at each locus, so association tests used only the typed subset. The cohort was sequenced for TCR beta chains only, and without alpha or paired-chain data the features that could be detected were limited. According to a later analysis, most CMV-associated TCR beta chains appeared to be HLA-restricted, and the HLA associations seemed to be driven largely by CMV exposure. In a later analysis, HLA-associated TCR beta chains showed more clonal expansion and lower generation probabilities than non-associated chains that were equally common. A further reported finding was that TCR beta sequences accurately predicted the HLA-A and HLA-B alleles for most subjects in the first cohort. Linkage disequilibrium might explain the correlated functional status among segregating V segments, but an unknown experimental factor could not be ruled out. It was suggested by the authors that the approach could potentially be generalized to other disease states and immunological phenotypes. Roughly uniform sequencing depth across donors was assumed in presence/absence analyses, although this assumption may not hold. Immune exposure information for the cohort was limited to CMV serostatus. A later genetic analysis associated a missense DCLRE1C variant with V-gene and J-gene trimming of TCR beta chains, and an independent cohort replicated the association. The earlier analysis of almost 600 of the donors excluded some 16 rarely observed V segments, including chromosome 9 orphons, because counts were too low. Compared with the 666-donor mean, donors in an Asian-associated ancestry cluster had fewer N-insertions in productive TCRs, according to a later genetic analysis.

CDR1 and CDR2 (SQVTM, ANQGSEA) derive from the germline V gene. Ends trimmed: V by 6 bases, J by 8 bases; bases unmatched to a gene: 9. The CDR3, cysteine through phenylalanine, is 15 amino acids long. The read is trimmed to its CDR3 DNA, 45 bases read in frame from base 1. The cohort was made up of 500 to 850 healthy bone marrow donors. At the time of sampling, all cohort members were nominally healthy, though unrecorded immune exposures were likely present. The donor was CMV seropositive and belonged to the group of over 250 seropositive cohort members. A peripheral blood sample was provided by each donor, and peripheral blood mononuclear cells were used for TCR beta sequencing. The Qiagen DNeasy Blood Extraction Kit was used to extract genomic DNA from the blood cell samples. Comment on this clone: This clone's antigen is unknown. No base quality values were provided; no much bigger clone lies one nucleotide off.

Libraries were prepared through the immunoSEQ multiplex PCR assay. For the multiplex PCR, a mixture combining 60 forward primers for TCR Vbeta segments and 13 reverse primers for TCR Jbeta segments was used. Amplification of the CDR3 region of rearranged TCR beta genes was performed with a multiplex PCR assay on genomic DNA. The amplified TCR beta libraries were sequenced on the Illumina HiSeq System as 87-base-pair reads. In the paper's pipeline: In a later analysis, roughly 80 million unique TCR beta chains were counted across the 666 repertoires, and approximately 11 million of these chains were shared by at least two donors. To remove PCR and sequencing errors, raw reads were error-corrected and collapsed into unique sequences using a nearest-neighbor algorithm that merged closely related sequences. Alignment of CDR3 sequences to IMGT reference sequences was used to assign V, D and J gene segments. For a sequence to be retained, at least a six-nucleotide match to both a V gene segment and a J gene segment was required. Rearrangements were called productive when the CDR3 lacked stop codons and stayed in frame with V and J; all others were non-productive. CDR3 was defined by IMGT convention, running from the second conserved V-encoded cysteine to the conserved J-encoded phenylalanine. The earlier analysis of fewer than 750 of the donors excluded sequences that lacked an unambiguous match to a single V gene segment. An earlier analysis of just under 600 of the donors called V segments functional above 56.7% productive rearrangements and segregating when the between-donor standard deviation exceeded 5%. To diagnose cytomegalovirus status from the catalog of TCR beta chain sequences, a statistical classification framework was built. V and J gene assignment, in a later analysis, came from comparing TCR nucleotide sequences with IMGT/GENE-DB human TR gene sequences. A later analysis assigned CDR3 sequences and most-parsimonious VDJ recombination scenarios with the TCRdist pipeline. In a later analysis, each TCR beta chain was defined by its CDR3 amino acid sequence together with its V-gene family, and reads lacking a unique V-gene family were excluded. To address suspected cross-contamination and a sequencing artifact, a later analysis removed over 500 highly shared, low-generation-probability nucleotide sequences. In a later analysis, a clonal expansion index was calculated for each public chain from normalized within-repertoire ranks of inferred template counts. In a later analysis, generation probabilities were computed using a VDJ recombination model fitted to out-of-frame rearrangements, and the results were checked against IGoR. In a later analysis, TCR-TCR, TCR-HLA and TCR-CMV co-occurrence was scored with hypergeometric tests, and a repertoire-size bias correction was applied to TCR pairs. In a later analysis, false discovery rates were estimated by permuting HLA or CMV assignments 20 times. In a later analysis, co-occurring TCRs were grouped with DBSCAN, and TCRdist sequence similarity was added when clustering was performed within HLA-allele-positive subsets. Repertoires with fewer than 30,000 or more than 120,000 public chains, plus five repertoires with anomalous nucleotide sharing, were excluded from co-occurrence clustering. TCRdb holds this immuneACCESS table with in-frame rearrangements only. Some clones are missing; in checked studies, unresolved V genes explain under half, and the rest has no known cause. The V and J calls and clone size come from that table; D and trimming were worked out from the DNA. The sample records approximately 120,000 clones, about 80% of which are singletons. The top ten clones comprise approximately 9.1% of the sample.

The sequenced sample was PBMCs. The chain is made from TRBV29-1 and TRBJ2-1, with 14 bases matching TRBD2. The source of this sequence is a woman aged 50 to 60 in good health and CMV-seropositive. The encoded CDR3 is CSVLGTSGSVDEQFF. The DNA is as follows: TGCAGCGTCCTCGGGACTAGCGGGAGCGTGGATGAGCAGTTCTTC.